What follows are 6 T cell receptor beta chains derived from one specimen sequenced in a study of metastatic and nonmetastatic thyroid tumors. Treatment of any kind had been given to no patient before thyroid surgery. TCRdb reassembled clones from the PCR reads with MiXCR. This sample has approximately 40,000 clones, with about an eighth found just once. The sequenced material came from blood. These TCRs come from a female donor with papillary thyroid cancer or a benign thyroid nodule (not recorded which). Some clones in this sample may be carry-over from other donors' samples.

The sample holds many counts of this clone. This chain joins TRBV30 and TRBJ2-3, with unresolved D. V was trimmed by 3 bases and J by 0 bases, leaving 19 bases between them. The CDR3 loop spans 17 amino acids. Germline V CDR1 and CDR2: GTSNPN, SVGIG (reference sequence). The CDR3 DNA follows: TGTGCCTGGAGGGCTGGTTGGGGTACCACTAGCACAGATACGCAGTATTTT. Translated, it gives CAWRAGWGTTSTDTQYF.

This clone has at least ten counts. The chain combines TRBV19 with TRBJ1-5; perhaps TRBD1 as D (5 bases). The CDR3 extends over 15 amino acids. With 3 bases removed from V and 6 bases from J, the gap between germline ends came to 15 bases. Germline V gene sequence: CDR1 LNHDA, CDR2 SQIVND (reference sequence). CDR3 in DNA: TGTGCCAGTAGTATGTTCGGGGACGCGAGTCAGCCCCAGCATTTT. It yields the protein CASSMFGDASQPQHF.

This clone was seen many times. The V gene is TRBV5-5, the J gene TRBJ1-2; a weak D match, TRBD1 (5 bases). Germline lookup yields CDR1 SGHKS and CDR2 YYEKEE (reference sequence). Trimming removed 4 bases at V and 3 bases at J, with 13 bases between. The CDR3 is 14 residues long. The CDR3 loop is CASSAWGSDYGYTF. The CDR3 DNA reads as TGTGCCAGCAGCGCGTGGGGCAGCGACTATGGCTACACCTTC.

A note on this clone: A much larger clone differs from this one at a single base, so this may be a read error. DNA of the CDR3: TGTGCCAGCAGTCACCACGCGGGGGGGGGGACTAGCACAGATACGCAGTATTTT. This encodes CASSHHAGGGTSTDTQYF. The rearrangement links TRBV28 to TRBJ2-3; 9 nucleotides line up with TRBD2. Trimming cost V 5 bases and J 0 bases; bases outside gene matches: 12. The length of the CDR3 is 18 residues. The V gene's germline CDR1 is MDHEN and CDR2 SYDVKM.

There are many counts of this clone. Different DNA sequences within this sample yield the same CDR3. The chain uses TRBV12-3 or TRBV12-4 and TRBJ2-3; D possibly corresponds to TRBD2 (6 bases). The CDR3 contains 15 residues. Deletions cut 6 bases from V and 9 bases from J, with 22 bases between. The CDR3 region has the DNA TGTGCCAGCAGCCGGGAGAAGGTGAGGGAATGGACGCAGTATTTT. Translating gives CASSREKVREWTQYF.

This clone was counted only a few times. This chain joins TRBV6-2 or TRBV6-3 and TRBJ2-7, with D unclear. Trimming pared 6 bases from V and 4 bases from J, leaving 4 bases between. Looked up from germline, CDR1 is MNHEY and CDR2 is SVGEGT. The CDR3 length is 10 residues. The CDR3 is CASRAYEQYF. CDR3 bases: TGTGCCAGCAGGGCTTACGAGCAGTACTTC.